The 16 T cell receptor beta chains given below trace back to one sample, sequenced in a study of CD8+ T cells in alopecia areata. Investigators isolated RNA and reverse transcribed it into cDNA to act as the sequencing template. Profiling relied on immunoSEQ multiplex PCR, and the TCRdb table lists in-frame clones only, not all of them. The data show some 130,000 clones, with around 50% seen just once and roughly 6.7% held by the top ten. This sample comprised CD4+ T cells sorted from blood, obtained at week 0. Every receptor here comes from a human donor with alopecia areata.

This clone was counted a few times. The CDR3 sequence is CSGDRVVAEAFF. The CDR3 DNA reads as TGCAGCGGGGACAGGGTGGTGGCTGAAGCTTTCTTT. The chain links TRBV29-1 to TRBJ1-1; 9 bases are shared with TRBD1. Germline CDR1 reads SQVTM; CDR2 reads ANQGSEA. V trimming: 7 bases; J trimming: 6 bases; junction bases outside the gene matches: 6. The CDR3 has 12 amino acids. Combining the CDR3 with reference TRBV29-1 and TRBJ1-1 gives the whole variable domain SAVISQKPSRDICQRGTSLTIQCQVDSQVTMMFWYRQQPGQSLTLIATANQGSEATYESGFVIDKFPISRPNLTFSTLTVSNMSPEDSSIYLCSGDRVVAEAFFGQGTRLTVV.

The rearrangement joins TRBV4-3 to TRBJ1-6, with D possibly matching TRBD1 (6 bases). Trimming removed 1 base at V and 0 bases at J, with 19 bases between. The CDR3 runs to 20 residues. From germline, CDR1 is LGHNA and CDR2 YSLEER. In DNA, the CDR3 is TGCGCCAGCAGCCAAGGGGACAATCGGGTCGGCTTCTCCTATAATTCACCCCTCCACTTT. Its protein product is CASSQGDNRVGFSYNSPLHF.

Notes on this clone: The same CDR3 can be traced to other DNA sequences in this sample. The chain recombines TRBV6-5 with TRBJ1-1, with D possibly being TRBD1 (5 bases). Germline lookup yields CDR1 MNHEY and CDR2 SVGAGI. The CDR3 covers 15 residues. The V and J ends lost 3 bases and 2 bases respectively, with 13 bases between them. CDR3 bases: TGTGCCAGCAGTTATTCTGGACAACCCAACACTGAAGCTTTCTTT. Encoded protein: CASSYSGQPNTEAFF.

The chain uses TRBV6-5 and TRBJ1-2, with D uncertain. CDR1 is MNHEY and CDR2 is SVGAGI in the germline V gene. The CDR3 length is 14 residues. The V end was cut by 5 bases, the J end by 0 bases, with 10 bases between. The CDR3 nucleotides read TGTGCCAGCAGTGAATCCGGGACTAACTATGGCTACACCTTC. Protein: CASSESGTNYGYTF.

The V and J genes are TRBV6-4 and TRBJ2-6; no clear D. Germline CDR1 MRHNA, CDR2 SNTAGT. Trimming left V 4 bases short and J 2 bases short, with 3 bases between. The CDR3 spans 13 residues. The CDR3 loop reads CASSGPGANVLTF. In DNA, the CDR3 is TGTGCCAGCAGTGGCCCTGGGGCCAACGTCCTGACTTTC.

This clone was observed a handful of times. V usage is TRBV30 and J usage is TRBJ2-7; D not resolved. Between the trimmed V and J ends, which lost 0 bases and 3 bases, there was a span of 18 bases. Germline-derived CDR1 and CDR2 are GTSNPN and SVGIG (reference sequence). The CDR3 totals 16 residues. In DNA form, the CDR3 reads TGTGCCTGGAGTGTATACCCCCGTGGGCAGCGCTACGAGCAGTACTTC. Residues: CAWSVYPRGQRYEQYF. Combining the CDR3 with reference TRBV30 and TRBJ2-7 gives the whole variable domain SQTIHQWPATLVQPVGSPLSLECTVEGTSNPNLYWYRQAAGRGLQLLFYSVGIGQISSEVPQNLSASRPQDRQFILSSKKLLLSDSGFYLCAWSVYPRGQRYEQYFGPGTRLTVT.

The count of this clone is one. This chain uses TRBV9 with TRBJ2-3, with D possibly TRBD2 on 6 matching bases. The CDR3 sequence is 15 residues long. The germline V gene encodes CDR1 SGDLS and CDR2 YYNGEE. The ends were cut back, 5 bases at V and 2 bases at J, with 15 bases in the middle. CDR3 in DNA: TGTGCCAGCAGGGCCGCGGGGCTCTCCACAGATACGCAGTATTTT. As protein: CASRAAGLSTDTQYF.

This clone was seen only a few times. The chain recombines TRBV5-1 with TRBJ2-3; 10 nucleotides match TRBD1. V was clipped by 5 bases and J by 0 bases; unmatched bases: 3. The CDR3 is made up of 15 amino acids. CDR1 is SGHRS and CDR2 is YFSETQ in the germline V gene. In nucleotides, the CDR3 is TGCGCCAGCAGAGGACAGGGGGTTAGCACAGATACGCAGTATTTT. Encoded protein: CASRGQGVSTDTQYF.

The chain uses TRBV18 and TRBJ1-2; D might be TRBD1 (6 bases). The CDR3 loop spans 14 amino acids. Germline CDR1 is KGHSH and CDR2 is LQKENI. The ends were cut back, 0 bases at V and 7 bases at J, with 12 bases in the middle. CDR3 sequence (DNA): TGTGCCAGCTCACCACCGTCAAACAGGGTTGGCTACACCTTC. This translates into CASSPPSNRVGYTF.

The table lists this clone with a few counts. The gene calls are TRBV7-2 and TRBJ1-5; 8 nucleotides align to TRBD1. The CDR3 covers 14 residues. The ends lost 2 bases at V and 4 bases at J; junction bases unmatched: 1. Germline V gene data show CDR1 as SGHTA and CDR2 as FQGNSA. The CDR3 loop reads CASSLRQGNQPQHF. CDR3 coding DNA: TGTGCCAGCAGCTTAAGACAGGGGAATCAGCCCCAGCATTTT.

The chain combines TRBV30 with TRBJ2-5, with 9 bases identical to TRBD2. The trim removed 1 base at V and 5 bases at J, leaving 8 bases unmatched. The CDR3 has 15 amino acids. Per germline, CDR1 GTSNPN and CDR2 SVGIG (reference sequence). The CDR3 protein is CAWSASSGGGETQYF. The CDR3 DNA reads as TGTGCCTGGAGTGCTAGTAGCGGGGGTGGCGAGACCCAGTACTTC.

The count of this clone is one. The chain recombines TRBV5-4 with TRBJ2-3; 8 bases line up with TRBD2. Germline trimming cut 4 bases from V and 0 bases from J; bases unmatched to any gene: 10. Per the germline V gene, CDR1 is SGHNT and CDR2 is YYREEE (reference sequence). The length of the CDR3 is 17 residues. The CDR3 DNA reads TGTGCCAGCAGCAGCCCCGCGGGGGGCGCTAGCACAGATACGCAGTATTTT. This encodes CASSSPAGGASTDTQYF.

The chain is built from TRBV7-2 and TRBJ2-7, with D hard to call. Germline V gene sequence: CDR1 SGHTA, CDR2 FQGNSA. The CDR3 is 16 amino acids. Trimming pared 3 bases from V and 4 bases from J, leaving 19 bases between. CDR3: CASSFDRPSSIYEQYF. CDR3 nucleotides: TGTGCCAGCAGCTTCGACCGACCATCTTCAATTTACGAGCAGTACTTC.

The chain has TRBV15 and TRBJ2-7; D might be TRBD1 (5 bases). Germline lookup yields CDR1 LNHNV and CDR2 YYDKDF (reference sequence). The ends were cut back, 5 bases at V and 4 bases at J, with 9 bases in the middle. The CDR3 covers 12 residues. CDR3 sequence reads: CATSSPGYEQYF. The CDR3 DNA reads TGTGCCACCAGCTCCCCAGGGTACGAGCAGTACTTC.

This chain links TRBV9 with TRBJ2-5, with D possibly TRBD1 on 6 matching bases. The CDR3 has 15 amino acids. Germline V lookup: CDR1 SGDLS, CDR2 YYNGEE. V was cut by 5 bases and J by 5 bases, with 19 bases left in between. CDR3 sequence: CASSAIPTGQETQYF. The CDR3 DNA follows: TGTGCCAGCAGTGCCATACCCACAGGGCAGGAGACCCAGTACTTC.

The chain employs TRBV11-2 and TRBJ1-6; D may be TRBD1 (5 bases). In germline, CDR1 is SGHAT, CDR2 FQNNGV. The V and J ends lost 7 bases and 10 bases respectively, with 14 bases between them. The CDR3 runs to 13 residues. CDR3: CASNLREGSPLHF. CDR3 nucleotide sequence: TGTGCCAGCAACCTCAGGGAGGGGTCACCCCTCCACTTT.